The TCR beta chain under discussion was sequenced for a study of cytomegalovirus exposure and HLA in healthy donors. Study-level results: In a later analysis, CMV-associated beta chains were mostly HLA-associated, it appeared.

This clone was recorded only once. Its antigen is still unknown. The length of the CDR3 is 15 residues. The junction had 4 bases not matched to a gene; V was cut back by 0 bases and J by 9 bases. Germline V gene lookup returns CDR1 MNHNS and CDR2 SASEGT. Primers included in the PCR were 60 Vbeta and 13 Jbeta primers. Using immunoSEQ multiplex PCR, the repertoire was profiled, and TCRdb retains in-frame clones only, with some absent. The repertoire holds about 140,000 clones, with 65% to 90% as singletons. The chain has TRBV6-1 and TRBJ2-3; 12 positions agree with TRBD2. This TCR came from a female donor in good health and CMV-seronegative. Source material: PBMCs. CDR3 loop: CASSEAWGTSGTQYF. The CDR3 DNA follows: TGTGCCAGCAGTGAAGCGTGGGGGACTAGCGGGACGCAGTATTTT.